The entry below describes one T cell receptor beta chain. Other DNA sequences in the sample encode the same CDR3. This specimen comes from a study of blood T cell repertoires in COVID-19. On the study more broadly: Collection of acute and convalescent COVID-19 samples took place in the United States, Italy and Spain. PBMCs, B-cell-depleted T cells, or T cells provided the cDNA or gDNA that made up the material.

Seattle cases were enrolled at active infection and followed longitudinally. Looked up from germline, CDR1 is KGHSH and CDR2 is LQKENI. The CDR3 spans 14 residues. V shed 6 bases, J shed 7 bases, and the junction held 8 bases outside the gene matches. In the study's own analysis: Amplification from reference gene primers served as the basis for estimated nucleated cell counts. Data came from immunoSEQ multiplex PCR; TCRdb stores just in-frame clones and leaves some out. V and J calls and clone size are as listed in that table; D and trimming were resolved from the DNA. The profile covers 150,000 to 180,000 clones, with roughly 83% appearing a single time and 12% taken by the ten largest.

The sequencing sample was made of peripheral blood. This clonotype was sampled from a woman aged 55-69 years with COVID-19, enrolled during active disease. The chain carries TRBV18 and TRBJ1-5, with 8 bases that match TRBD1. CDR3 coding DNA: TGTGCCAGCTCGCCCCAGGGGGCTAAGCAGCCCCAGCATTTT. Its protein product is CASSPQGAKQPQHF.